This T cell receptor (beta chain) was recorded in a study of vaccination effects on CD4 cells after COVID-19. Turning to the study itself: Early samples were taken at day +14, late at days +241, +227, +161. Following the second dose by a median of 72 days, the post-vaccine samples were obtained.

Assay used: immunoSEQ multiplex PCR; TCRdb lists only in-frame clones, some missing. The table records around 15,000 clones, around 80% of them present only once. Of note for this clone: The target antigen is unknown.

The study's findings and limits: By a late point after vaccination, infection- and vaccine-induced clones had shrunk markedly through clonal contraction.

Using viral peptide pools, the ViraFEST assay grew out antigen-specific CD4+ T cells prior to sequencing. Having been cultured for approximately ten days, the cells underwent CD4+ T cell isolation. The person's infection with SARS-CoV-2, confirmed by PCR, took place between March and December 2020. Each participant received a vaccine that was either BNT162b2 or mRNA-1273, given as two doses. Fresh IL-2-containing medium replaced half the medium on days 3 and 7. Germline V gene lookup returns CDR1 LGHNA and CDR2 YNFKEQ. This CDR3 region has 16 residues. Trimming took 6 bases from V and 6 from J, leaving 22 bases between them.

The source was CD4+ T cells from PBMCs cultured with SARS-CoV-2 spike peptides, collected after COVID-19 vaccination. This chain connects TRBV4-2 to TRBJ2-3; D might be TRBD1 (5 bases). This TCR was sampled from a human donor who had a prior SARS-CoV-2 infection. CDR3 protein: CASSYNPGIVRDTQYF. DNA of the CDR3: TGTGCCAGCAGTTACAATCCAGGGATTGTAAGGGATACGCAGTATTTT.